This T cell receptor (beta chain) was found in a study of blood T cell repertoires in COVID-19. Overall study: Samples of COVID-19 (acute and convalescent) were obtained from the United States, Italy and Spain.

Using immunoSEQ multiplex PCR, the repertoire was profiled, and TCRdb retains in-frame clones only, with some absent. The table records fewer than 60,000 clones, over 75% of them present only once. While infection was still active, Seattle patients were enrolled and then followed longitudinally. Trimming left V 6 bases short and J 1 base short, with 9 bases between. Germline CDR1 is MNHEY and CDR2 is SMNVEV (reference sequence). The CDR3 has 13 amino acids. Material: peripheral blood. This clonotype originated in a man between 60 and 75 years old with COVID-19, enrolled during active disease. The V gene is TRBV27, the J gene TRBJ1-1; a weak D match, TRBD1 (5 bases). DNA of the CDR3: TGTGCCAGCAGCATAGACAGGAACACTGAAGCTTTCTTT. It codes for CASSIDRNTEAFF.